A selection of T cell receptor beta chains follows, all from one sample in a study of identical twins. TCRdb called the 5' RACE reads again in MiXCR, with one record for every CDR3 protein. The sample holds about 260,000 distinct CDR3 sequences, about 7% seen once. These same data were also listed under a study on yellow fever vaccine responses in identical twins.

The sample was memory (CD45RO+) T cells sorted from blood. These receptor sequences come from a young woman in good health. Each CDR3 is given with its conserved first and last residue. D genes are given only for firm matches. Size is stated for part of the rows, as once, few or many counts, or as a class when the clone is expanded.

many	TRBV12-3/TRBV12-4	-	TRBJ1-5	13	TGTGCCAGCACCAGTGGGTTTAATCAGCCCCAGCATTTT	CASTSGFNQPQHF
many	TRBV2	-	TRBJ1-1	15	TGTGCCAGCAGTGTGGGCCGCCGGCTGAACACTGAAGCTTTCTTT	CASSVGRRLNTEAFF
-	TRBV28	TRBD2	TRBJ2-5	14	TGTGCCAGCAGTTTTAGCGGGTCGTGGGAGACCCAGTACTTC	CASSFSGSWETQYF
many	TRBV11-2	-	TRBJ1-1	13	TGTGCCAGCAGCCCGGCGGCAGAAGGTAAAGCTTTCTTT	CASSPAAEGKAFF
many	TRBV20-1	TRBD1	TRBJ1-5	13	TGCAGTGCGCCGGGACAGGGGAATCAGCCCCAGCATTTT	CSAPGQGNQPQHF
many	TRBV20-1	-	TRBJ2-1	13	TGCAGTGCTAGTCAAGCGGATTACAATGAGCAGTTCTTC	CSASQADYNEQFF
many	TRBV5-1	-	TRBJ2-1	16	TGCGCCAGCTTAACGCCCCGGGTTACCTCCTACAATGAGCAGTTCTTC	CASLTPRVTSYNEQFF
many	TRBV5-1	TRBD1	TRBJ1-2	16	TGCGCCAGCAGCCCAGGGACAGGGGGCGGAAACTATGGCTACACCTTC	CASSPGTGGGNYGYTF
few	TRBV3-1	-	TRBJ2-1	15	TGTGCCAGCAGCCCCGGGCTAGACTCCTACAATGAGCAGTTCTTC	CASSPGLDSYNEQFF
few	TRBV2	-	TRBJ1-1	14	TGTGCCAGCAGTGATATGGTTTCGTGGACTGAAGCTTTCTTT	CASSDMVSWTEAFF
-	TRBV10-3	-	TRBJ2-1	15	TGTGCCATCAGTGATTCGGTTAGCTCCTACAATGAGCAGTTCTTC	CAISDSVSSYNEQFF
many	TRBV12-3/TRBV12-4	-	TRBJ2-7	13	TGTGCCAGCAGTTTAGCTACTAGAGTCGAGCAGTACTTC	CASSLATRVEQYF
once	TRBV3-1	TRBD2	TRBJ2-1	14	TGTGCCAGCAGCCATCCCCAGCGGGGCAATGAGCAGTTCTTC	CASSHPQRGNEQFF
many	TRBV2	-	TRBJ1-2	14	TGTGCCAGCAGCTACCGGGACACAGGGCATGGCTACACCTTC	CASSYRDTGHGYTF
few	TRBV3-1	-	TRBJ2-1	17	TGTGCCAGCAGCCAAGATTTTGAGCGGACTGGGGGCAATGAGCAGTTCTTC	CASSQDFERTGGNEQFF
many	TRBV7-2	-	TRBJ2-1	14	TGTGCCAGCAGCCCATGGACAGAGGACAATGAGCAGTTCTTC	CASSPWTEDNEQFF
few	TRBV20-1	-	TRBJ1-1	14	TGCAGTGCTAGAGAAGGACACGGGAACACTGAAGCTTTCTTT	CSAREGHGNTEAFF
many	TRBV4-1	TRBD2	TRBJ2-3	18	TGCGCCAGCAGCCAAGATCCCTCACTAGCGGGCAGCACAGATACGCAGTATTTT	CASSQDPSLAGSTDTQYF
many	TRBV4-1	-	TRBJ1-4	16	TGCGCCAGCAGCCAGGGTCCCAGGACCGAAGGTGAAAAACTGTTTTTT	CASSQGPRTEGEKLFF
-	TRBV18	TRBD2	TRBJ2-1	14	TGTGCCAGCTCCCTCGGGACTAGCGGGAATGAGCAGTTCTTC	CASSLGTSGNEQFF
few	TRBV6-5	TRBD2	TRBJ2-2	19	TGTGCCAGCAGTTACTCCGGGACTAGCGGGAGGGCTCTAATCGGGGAGCTGTTTTTT	CASSYSGTSGRALIGELFF
many	TRBV12-3/TRBV12-4	TRBD2	TRBJ2-1	14	TGTGCCAGCAGTTGGACTAGCGGTGGGGATGAGCAGTTCTTC	CASSWTSGGDEQFF
few	TRBV20-1	TRBD2	TRBJ2-1	15	TGCAGTGCTAGATTGGCGCGGGAGGACAACAATGAGCAGTTCTTC	CSARLAREDNNEQFF
-	TRBV27	-	TRBJ2-7	14	TGTGCCAGCAGTTTGGGCTGGTTGGGCTACGAGCAGTACTTC	CASSLGWLGYEQYF
few	TRBV24-1	-	TRBJ2-1	19	TGTGCCACCAGTGATTCCCTTTTTCAAAACGTAGATTCCTACAATGAGCAGTTCTTC	CATSDSLFQNVDSYNEQFF
-	TRBV11-2	-	TRBJ2-6	17	TGTGCCAGCAGCTCTACACTACACCGCTCTGGGGCCAACGTCCTGACTTTC	CASSSTLHRSGANVLTF
many	TRBV2	-	TRBJ1-6	14	TGTGCCAGCACCCAGACAGTCTATAATTCACCCCTCCACTTT	CASTQTVYNSPLHF
many	TRBV12-3/TRBV12-4	-	TRBJ2-3	15	TGTGCCAGCAGACTCCGGGACTCTGGGAAAGATACGCAGTATTTT	CASRLRDSGKDTQYF
few	TRBV29-1	TRBD1	TRBJ2-2	13	TGCAGCGTTGGGACAGGGTACACCGGGGAGCTGTTTTTT	CSVGTGYTGELFF
-	TRBV12-3/TRBV12-4	-	TRBJ2-1	11	TGTGCCAGTAGCGAGGGGCCCCAGCAGTTCTTC	CASSEGPQQFF
many	TRBV29-1	TRBD1	TRBJ2-7	14	TGCAGCGCCTTAGGGGGACAGGGGGCGGAAGAGCAGTACTTC	CSALGGQGAEEQYF
few	TRBV28	TRBD1	TRBJ2-6	18	TGTGCCAGCAGTGCCTCCGGGACAGGGGCCTCTGGGGCCAACGTCCTGACTTTC	CASSASGTGASGANVLTF
-	TRBV28	-	TRBJ1-5	12	TGTGCCGGTCAGGGAGGCAATCAGCCCCAGCATTTT	CAGQGGNQPQHF
few	TRBV6-1	-	TRBJ1-1	15	TGTGCCAGCAGTGAAAGGAAGGGGCTTAACACTGAAGCTTTCTTT	CASSERKGLNTEAFF
many	TRBV6-1	TRBD2	TRBJ2-2	18	TGTGCCAGCACCCGGGGGGTTCCCGTAACGGGAAACACCGGGGAGCTGTTTTTT	CASTRGVPVTGNTGELFF
few	TRBV29-1	-	TRBJ2-1	13	TGCAGCGTAGGGGAAAATCGGGGCAATGAGCAGTTCTTC	CSVGENRGNEQFF
-	TRBV11-2	TRBD1	TRBJ2-5	16	TGTGCCAGCAGCTTACACTTTGGGACAGGGAGAGAGACCCAGTACTTC	CASSLHFGTGRETQYF
many	TRBV6-2/TRBV6-3	-	TRBJ1-5	14	TGTGCCAGCAGTTTGATGTCTTACAATCAGCCCCAGCATTTT	CASSLMSYNQPQHF
few	TRBV4-2	-	TRBJ2-7	17	TGTGCCAGCAGCCAAGAGGTGTGGTTGCAGGGACCCTACGAGCAGTACTTC	CASSQEVWLQGPYEQYF
many	TRBV4-1	TRBD2	TRBJ2-7	16	TGCGCCAGCAGCCAATTTCTAGCGGGATTTTCCTACGAGCAGTACTTC	CASSQFLAGFSYEQYF
many	TRBV14	TRBD1	TRBJ1-2	15	TGTGCCAGCACCCCCTCAGGGGGACTCGGCTATGGCTACACCTTC	CASTPSGGLGYGYTF
few	TRBV6-1	-	TRBJ1-1	14	TGTGCCAGCAGGGGGGCGCAGGGAGTGACTGAAGCTTTCTTT	CASRGAQGVTEAFF
-	TRBV2	-	TRBJ2-7	14	TGTGCCAGCAGTGTCAGGGACGTTGCCTACGAGCAGTACTTC	CASSVRDVAYEQYF
many	TRBV12-3/TRBV12-4	TRBD1	TRBJ1-2	16	TGTGCCAGCAGCCCTCCGGGACAGGCCTTTAACTATGGCTACACCTTC	CASSPPGQAFNYGYTF
few	TRBV20-1	-	TRBJ1-2	13	TGCAGTGCTAGCCAGGGGCGGGGCTATGGCTACACCTTC	CSASQGRGYGYTF
many	TRBV6-1	-	TRBJ2-7	13	TGTGCCAGCAGTGAAGGCGCCTCCTACGAGCAGTACTTC	CASSEGASYEQYF
-	TRBV15	-	TRBJ2-5	14	TGTGCCACCAGCAGAGATCGGGTAGCCGAGACCCAGTACTTC	CATSRDRVAETQYF
-	TRBV4-1	TRBD1	TRBJ1-1	15	TGCGCCAGCAGCCAATCGGGACAGGGGAGTACTGAAGCTTTCTTT	CASSQSGQGSTEAFF
few	TRBV12-3/TRBV12-4	TRBD2	TRBJ2-6	16	TGTGCCACGGGAGGGGACAAGAGCTCTGGGGCCAACGTCCTGACTTTC	CATGGDKSSGANVLTF
few	TRBV2	-	TRBJ2-3	15	TGTGCCAGCAGTCCCGAGGGAAGGAGGACAGATACGCAGTATTTT	CASSPEGRRTDTQYF
few	TRBV7-7	TRBD2	TRBJ2-1	22	TGTGCCAGCAGCCCACCCCTCTACACTAGCGGAAGGCTCCCCAGCTCCTACAATGAGCAGTTCTTC	CASSPPLYTSGRLPSSYNEQFF
few	TRBV5-1	TRBD1	TRBJ2-3	16	TGCGCCAGCAGCTTGGTGACAGGGGGTACTACAGATACGCAGTATTTT	CASSLVTGGTTDTQYF
many	TRBV12-3/TRBV12-4	-	TRBJ1-1	14	TGTGCCAGCAGTTTGGGCAGCGGCCGGGCTGAAGCTTTCTTT	CASSLGSGRAEAFF
-	TRBV29-1	TRBD2	TRBJ2-5	15	TGCAGCGCCGGACTAGCGGGGGGCGCCGTGGAGACCCAGTACTTC	CSAGLAGGAVETQYF
-	TRBV11-3	-	TRBJ1-2	14	TGTGCCAGCAGCCAGAGGCCCGCGACCTATGGCTACACCTTC	CASSQRPATYGYTF